This paragraph covers one T cell receptor beta chain sequence. The data are from a study of CD8+ T cells in alopecia areata. As for the study in general: Those patients who were treated received oral tofacitinib, which was given at 5 to 10 mg twice daily for moderate-to-severe alopecia areata.

Trimming cost V 1 base and J 8 bases, with 11 bases left between them. The germline gives CDR1 SGHAT, CDR2 FQNNGV. This CDR3 has 14 residues. Extraction of RNA preceded its reverse transcription into cDNA, which served as the sequencing template. Libraries were prepared by immunoSEQ multiplex PCR; TCRdb keeps only in-frame clonotypes and omits some of them. Altogether roughly 250,000 clones are present, under 80% being singletons, with the ten largest covering under 1.5%. The genes are TRBV11-2 and TRBJ1-4; D possibly corresponds to TRBD1 (6 bases). The sample was CD4+ T cells sorted from blood, taken at week 0. The clonotype comes from a human donor with alopecia areata. The CDR3 spells CASSLVRGREKLFF. DNA for the CDR3: TGTGCCAGCAGCTTAGTCAGGGGTCGAGAAAAACTGTTTTTT. Looking up the rest from reference TRBV11-2 and TRBJ1-4 gives the full variable domain: EAGVAQSPRYKIIEKRQSVAFWCNPISGHATLYWYQQILGQGPKLLIQFQNNGVVDDSQLPKDRFSAERLKGVDSTLKIQPAKLEDSAVYLCASSLVRGREKLFFGSGTQLSVL.